There are many counts of the clone carrying this T cell receptor (beta chain). This entry comes from a study of identical twins. Carrying unique molecular identifiers, the cDNA also gained a universal primer site through template switching. TCRdb called the 5' RACE reads again in MiXCR, with one record for every CDR3 protein. This sample has fewer than 250,000 distinct CDR3 sequences, with about 7.5% found just once. Trimming took 7 bases from V and 6 from J, leaving 13 bases between them. The CDR3 extends over 13 amino acids. Germline V gene sequence: CDR1 MNHNS, CDR2 SASEGT. This sample was also put to use in a study of yellow fever vaccine responses in identical twins. That work contributes: Reportedly, twins showed a vaccine T cell response that looked partly convergent and partly personalized.

The sequenced sample consisted of memory (CD45RO+) T cells sorted from blood. The receptor comes from a woman younger than 30 in good health. This chain joins TRBV6-1 and TRBJ1-5; D remains ambiguous. In DNA form, the CDR3 reads TGTGCCAGCAACCCTCGGGAGGGTCAGCCCCAGCATTTT. It is translated as CASNPREGQPQHF.